This passage covers 11 T cell receptor beta chains from one sample sequenced in a study of T cells expressing NK-cell markers. TCRdb re-called the 5' RACE reads, yielding one record per CDR3 amino acid sequence without DNA. This specimen shows about 260,000 distinct CDR3 sequences; the ten leading clones hold about 0.4%. Specimen: blood T cells: a sorted CD56 or NKG2C T cell subset, CD4+ or CD8+ T cells, or bulk PBMC T cells (not recorded which). Receptor source: a man aged 18-30 years in good health.

The chain uses TRBV29-1 and TRBJ2-2; the TCRdb D gene call, TRBD2, has no DNA to confirm it. CDR3 length: 15 amino acids. From germline, CDR1 is SQVTM and CDR2 ANQGSEA. The CDR3 loop is CSVDSGLIRTGELFF.

The chain has TRBV27 and TRBJ1-1; TCRdb indicates TRBD1, and absent DNA this call remains unverified. Germline V gene lookup returns CDR1 MNHEY and CDR2 SMNVEV (reference sequence). This CDR3 spans 15 amino acids. The CDR3 reads CASSLSGTVNTEAFF.

This chain connects TRBV12-3 or TRBV12-4 to TRBJ2-3. CDR3 length: 13 amino acids. CDR3: CASEADRTDTQYF.

V gene TRBV4-1 combines with J gene TRBJ2-5; absent DNA, TCRdb's TRBD1 call cannot be checked. The CDR3 has 16 residues. Germline V gives CDR1 MGHRA, CDR2 YSYEKL. CDR3 in amino acids: CASSQDWGGNQETQYF.

V and J are TRBV4-3 and TRBJ2-1; TCRdb indicates TRBD2, and absent DNA this call remains unverified. CDR3 size: 14 residues. The germline gives CDR1 LGHNA, CDR2 YSLEER. The CDR3 loop is CASSDRLEHNEQFF.

The rearrangement joins TRBV12-3 or TRBV12-4 to TRBJ2-3. The CDR3 spans 14 residues. This CDR3 is CASSFSGNTDTQYF.

The rearrangement links TRBV12-3 or TRBV12-4 to TRBJ1-4. CDR3 size: 13 residues. CDR3 residues: CASSSTETEKLFF.

V usage is TRBV28 and J usage is TRBJ1-3. Germline CDR1 is MDHEN and CDR2 is SYDVKM. The CDR3 consists of 15 residues. CDR3 region: CASSFAGPRGNTIYF.

V is TRBV27 and J is TRBJ2-5; TCRdb's D call, TRBD1, is unchecked because there is no DNA. The CDR3 covers 14 residues. The germline V gene encodes CDR1 MNHEY and CDR2 SMNVEV (reference sequence). The CDR3 protein is CASSSAGRAGTQYF.

This chain connects TRBV12-3 or TRBV12-4 to TRBJ1-5. There are 13 residues in the CDR3. The CDR3 is CASSYGDDQPQHF.

J is TRBJ2-1 and V is TRBV18. The CDR3 length is 13 residues. Germline V gene lookup returns CDR1 KGHSH and CDR2 LQKENI. The CDR3 sequence: CASSPQSSNEQFF.